The 18 T cell receptor beta chains below all came from one sample that was sequenced in a study of T cell responses to AZD1222 COVID-19 vaccine. Measured with immunoSEQ multiplex PCR; TCRdb has only the in-frame clones, and not every one. The data show 120,000 or so clones, over 75% seen once. Source: peripheral blood, taken on day 0 of AZD1222 vaccination. These TCRs come from an adult in good health.

This clone showed up just once. The V and J genes are TRBV30 and TRBJ2-3; possibly TRBD1 for D (6 bases). V lost 4 bases, J lost 11 bases, and 25 bases lay in between. Per germline, CDR1 GTSNPN and CDR2 SVGIG (reference sequence). The CDR3 covers 15 residues. CDR3 DNA sequence: TGTGCCTGGACAACCCCCGGGACACTCAAACAGTGGCAGTATTTT. It codes for CAWTTPGTLKQWQYF.

The V and J genes are TRBV28 and TRBJ2-7; the match to TRBD1 covers 7 bases. CDR3 length: 11 amino acids. Germline trimming cut 9 bases from V and 2 bases from J; bases unmatched to any gene: 1. The germline CDR1 and CDR2 sequences are MDHEN and SYDVKM. The CDR3 loop is CASTGAYEQYF. The CDR3 DNA is TGTGCCAGTACAGGGGCCTACGAGCAGTACTTC.

The chain carries TRBV2 and TRBJ1-5; D not resolved. Germline V gene sequence: CDR1 SNHLY, CDR2 FYNNEI. The V gene lost 4 bases and the J gene lost 6 bases, with 10 bases spanning the gap. The CDR3 consists of 13 residues. CDR3 nucleotides: TGTGCCAGCAGTGCTGGTATGAGTCAGCCCCAGCATTTT. Translating it yields CASSAGMSQPQHF.

The chain employs TRBV3-1 (or the pseudogene TRBV3-2) and TRBJ1-5, with D unclear. Germline V gene data show CDR1 as LGHDT and CDR2 as YNNKEL (reference sequence). Trimming removed 0 bases at V and 6 bases at J, with 6 bases between. CDR3 size: 13 residues. CDR3 bases: TGTGCCAGCAGCCAAGAAGTGGGTCAGCCCCAGCATTTT. This codes for CASSQEVGQPQHF.

The chain employs TRBV6-1 and TRBJ2-4, with TRBD1 matching over 7 bases. The trim removed 1 base at V and 2 bases at J, leaving 11 bases unmatched. The CDR3 consists of 18 residues. CDR1 and CDR2 (germline): MNHNS, SASEGT. This chain's CDR3 is CASSEDLVQGYTKNIQYF. In nucleotides, the CDR3 is TGTGCCAGCAGTGAAGATTTGGTACAGGGGTACACCAAAAACATTCAGTACTTC.

The rearrangement uses TRBV29-1 and TRBJ1-4; 9 bases are a match to TRBD1. CDR1 and CDR2 from the germline V gene are SQVTM and ANQGSEA. This CDR3 contains 16 residues. V was pared by 1 base and J by 0 bases, with 3 bases of the junction left unmatched. The CDR3 DNA reads as TGCAGCGTTGAAGGGACAGGGGAGGCAACTAATGAAAAACTGTTTTTT. The encoded protein is CSVEGTGEATNEKLFF.

V gene TRBV6-5 combines with J gene TRBJ1-4; TRBD1 might be the D (5 bases). The CDR3 loop spans 16 amino acids. Per the germline V gene, CDR1 is MNHEY and CDR2 is SVGAGI. V lost 0 bases, J lost 10 bases, and 18 bases lay in between. Here the CDR3 DNA reads TGTGCCAGCAGTTACTCGGAGCGGGGCGGAGGAGGAAAACTGTTTTTT. It yields the protein CASSYSERGGGGKLFF.

The chain uses TRBV7-8 and TRBJ2-2; possible D gene TRBD1, 6 bases. The V end was cut by 2 bases, the J end by 3 bases, with 13 bases between. This CDR3 contains 16 residues. The germline gives CDR1 SGHVS, CDR2 FQNEAQ. The CDR3 loop reads CASSLLMGADTGELFF. The CDR3 DNA is TGTGCCAGCAGCTTACTGATGGGGGCGGACACCGGGGAGCTGTTTTTT. The full variable domain, its missing parts supplied by reference TRBV7-8 and TRBJ2-2, is GAGVSQSPRYKVAKRGQDVALRCDPISGHVSLFWYQQALGQGPEFLTYFQNEAQLDKSGLPSDRFFAERPEGSVSTLKIQRTQQEDSAVYLCASSLLMGADTGELFFGEGSRLTVL.

The chain combines TRBV28 with TRBJ2-7; 10 bases map to TRBD1. This CDR3 spans 16 amino acids. Germline CDR1 reads MDHEN; CDR2 reads SYDVKM. With V trimmed by 5 bases and J by 0 bases, 7 bases remained unmatched. The CDR3 spells CASSPLGTGDSYEQYF. The CDR3 nucleotides read TGTGCCAGCAGTCCCCTGGGGACAGGGGACTCCTACGAGCAGTACTTC.

This sequence joins TRBV7-2 and TRBJ1-4; 7 nucleotides match TRBD1. The CDR3 has 18 amino acids. V lost 1 base to trimming and J lost 1 base; unmatched junction nucleotides: 9. Germline lookup yields CDR1 SGHTA and CDR2 FQGNSA. Here the CDR3 DNA reads TGTGCCAGCAGCTTAGTGCGGCAGGGGGGGATAACTAATGAAAAACTGTTTTTT. Translation: CASSLVRQGGITNEKLFF.

V gene TRBV11-2 combines with J gene TRBJ1-2, with TRBD1 matching over 8 bases. Trimming cost V 4 bases and J 4 bases; bases outside gene matches: 5. The germline gives CDR1 SGHAT, CDR2 FQNNGV. This CDR3 contains 14 residues. CDR3 loop: CASSYRQGFYGYTF. The CDR3 DNA is TGTGCCAGCAGCTACCGACAGGGGTTCTATGGCTACACCTTC.

This clone was seen only once. The V call is TRBV5-6, the J call TRBJ1-2; D is unresolved. Germline V CDR1 and CDR2: SGHDT, YYEEEE. The CDR3 covers 11 residues. V was pared by 3 bases and J by 7 bases, with 7 bases between. CDR3 bases: TGTGCCAGCAGCTCGGTCGGTGGCTACACCTTC. Its protein product is CASSSVGGYTF.

This clone was counted once. The chain combines TRBV28 with TRBJ2-7, with D possibly being TRBD2 (5 bases). The CDR3 is made up of 14 amino acids. V lost 1 base to trimming and J lost 6 bases, with 13 bases between them. The V gene's germline CDR1 is MDHEN and CDR2 SYDVKM. The CDR3 loop reads CASSLYRDSSEQYF. For the CDR3, the DNA is TGTGCCAGCAGTTTATACCGGGATTCGAGCGAGCAGTACTTC.

This chain connects TRBV2 to TRBJ1-6; D ambiguous. The germline gives CDR1 SNHLY, CDR2 FYNNEI. Between the trimmed V and J ends, which lost 8 bases and 4 bases, there was a span of 6 bases. The CDR3 runs to 12 residues. In nucleotides, the CDR3 is TGTGCCAGCCGGGGATATAATTCACCCCTCCACTTT. It specifies CASRGYNSPLHF.

V and J are TRBV6-5 and TRBJ2-2; possibly TRBD1 for D (6 bases). Germline V gives CDR1 MNHEY, CDR2 SVGAGI. The V gene lost 6 bases and the J gene lost 1 base, with 12 bases spanning the gap. CDR3 length: 15 amino acids. The CDR3: CASSLGQMNTGELFF. CDR3 nucleotides: TGTGCCAGCAGCCTCGGACAGATGAACACCGGGGAGCTGTTTTTT.

The chain is built from TRBV19 and TRBJ2-4; 10 nucleotides line up with TRBD1. Germline V gives CDR1 LNHDA, CDR2 SQIVND (reference sequence). Losses at the gene ends were 6 bases for V and 1 base for J; bases not matched to a gene: 6. The CDR3 is 16 amino acids. The CDR3 loop is CASSPPGQGAKNIQYF. CDR3 sequence (DNA): TGTGCCAGTAGCCCTCCGGGACAGGGGGCCAAAAACATTCAGTACTTC.

The chain recombines TRBV19 with TRBJ1-6; D ambiguous. CDR1 and CDR2 from the germline V gene are LNHDA and SQIVND (reference sequence). This CDR3 spans 13 amino acids. Between the trimmed V and J ends, which lost 3 bases and 14 bases, there was a span of 14 bases. CDR3 region: CASSIVTFRSLHF. CDR3 nucleotide sequence: TGTGCCAGTAGTATCGTGACATTTCGATCCCTCCACTTT.

This chain joins TRBV11-3 and TRBJ2-3; no firm D call. Per germline, CDR1 SGHNT and CDR2 YENEEA. CDR3 length equals 14 residues. Trimming removed 4 bases at V and 0 bases at J, with 8 bases between. CDR3 sequence (DNA): TGTGCCAGCAGCTCTGACCCTAGCACAGATACGCAGTATTTT. This translates into CASSSDPSTDTQYF.